A single TCR beta chain is shown here with its context. Its antigen remains unknown. This sample was included in a study of T cell responses to AZD1222 COVID-19 vaccine. Study results and limitations: Donors in the cohort were predominantly white British and more often female, and clonal diversity was possibly underestimated. Targets within unmutated variant regions were reportedly found for nearly half of spike-specific TCRs.

Clones were sequenced by immunoSEQ multiplex PCR, and TCRdb holds only the in-frame ones, with some missing. The sample has some 150,000 clones; more than 85% are singletons. Germline CDR1 is SGHRS and CDR2 is YFSETQ. This CDR3 comprises 14 residues. V lost 4 bases to trimming and J lost 5 bases; unmatched junction nucleotides: 8. The source material was peripheral blood, sampled on day 0 of MenACWY control vaccination. The clonotype comes from an adult in good health. This chain connects TRBV5-1 to TRBJ1-2, with TRBD1 matching 7 bases. The CDR3 region has the DNA TGCGCCAGCAGCCCCGGGACAGCTTTATATGGCTACACCTTC. Encoded protein: CASSPGTALYGYTF.